This T cell receptor beta chain is from a study of CD8 T cells in Susac syndrome. When the RNA was reverse transcribed, random hexamers were used with an input of 0.5 to 1 ug. The immunoSEQ assay covered 54 Vbeta and 13 Jbeta segments for CDR3. TCRdb reanalysed the immunoSEQ multiplex PCR reads using MiXCR and keeps one entry per CDR3 protein. The sample includes roughly 110,000 distinct CDR3 sequences, 85% to 95% of them seen just once. The study sequenced TCR beta in blood CD8+ and CD4+ T cells. Matching for age and sex applied to the controls, who were healthy donors. In contrast to the negatively isolated CD8+ and CD4+ T cells, TEMRA cells were FACS-enriched. This clonotype was seen once. Losses at the gene ends were 6 bases for V and 4 bases for J; bases not matched to a gene: 4. This CDR3 has 14 residues. Germline V gene data show CDR1 as LNHDA and CDR2 as SQIVND (reference sequence).

Sequenced material: CD8+ T cells from PBMCs. V gene TRBV19 combines with J gene TRBJ2-5; 11 nucleotides match TRBD1. The TCR comes from a human donor in good health. The CDR3 protein is CASRDRGRGETQYF. In DNA form, the CDR3 reads TGTGCCAGTAGGGACAGGGGGCGCGGAGAGACCCAGTACTTC.